This T cell receptor (beta chain) was captured in a study of cytomegalovirus exposure and HLA in healthy donors. Study results and caveats: Across donors, most TCRs were seen rarely, yet some public ones were widespread. Segments of the TCR beta V type were, in most cases, productive about 87% or about 30% of the time in an earlier analysis.

This clone has just a few counts. Its antigen is as yet unknown. The V gene lost 2 bases and the J gene lost 8 bases, with 9 bases spanning the gap. The germline CDR1 and CDR2 sequences are SQVTM and ANQGSEA. This CDR3 region has 11 residues. Primers: 60 Vbeta forward and 13 Jbeta reverse. Using immunoSEQ multiplex PCR, the repertoire was profiled, and TCRdb retains in-frame clones only, with some absent. The sample has some 100,000 clones, 69% seen once; the top ten hold roughly 5.5%. The receptor comes from a woman aged 70 to 79 in good health and CMV-seropositive. The chain joins TRBV29-1 to TRBJ1-2; D gene unclear. The sequencing sample was made of PBMCs. For the CDR3, the DNA is TGCAGCGTTGAAATAAATTTAGGCTACACCTTC. Its translation: CSVEINLGYTF.